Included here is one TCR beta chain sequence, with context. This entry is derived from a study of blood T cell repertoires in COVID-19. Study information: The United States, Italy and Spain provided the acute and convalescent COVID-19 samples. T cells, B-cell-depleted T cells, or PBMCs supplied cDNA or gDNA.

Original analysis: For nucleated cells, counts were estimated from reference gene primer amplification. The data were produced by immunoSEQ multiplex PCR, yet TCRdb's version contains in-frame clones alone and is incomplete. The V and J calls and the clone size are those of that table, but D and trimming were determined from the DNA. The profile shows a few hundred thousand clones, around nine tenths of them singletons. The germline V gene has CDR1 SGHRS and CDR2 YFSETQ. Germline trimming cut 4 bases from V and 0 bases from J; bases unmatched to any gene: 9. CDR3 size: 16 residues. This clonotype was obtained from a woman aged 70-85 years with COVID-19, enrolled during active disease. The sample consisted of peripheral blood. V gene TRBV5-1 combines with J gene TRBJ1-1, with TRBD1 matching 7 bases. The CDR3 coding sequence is TGCGCCAGCAGCGTAGGGACAGCAATAATGAACACTGAAGCTTTCTTT. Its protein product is CASSVGTAIMNTEAFF.